These 8 T cell receptor beta chains were all obtained from the same sample, sequenced in a study of cytomegalovirus exposure and HLA in healthy donors. Vbeta (60) and Jbeta (13) primers were used in the PCR. Sequencing was performed with immunoSEQ multiplex PCR; in TCRdb, only in-frame clones are kept and a portion is missing. The profile covers 150,000 or so clones, with 80% appearing a single time and around 13% taken by the ten largest. Material: PBMCs. Receptors originate from a man aged 30 to 45 in good health and CMV-seropositive.

This clone came up once. The chain couples TRBV28 to TRBJ1-2; no clear D gene. The germline CDR1 and CDR2 sequences are MDHEN and SYDVKM. Trimming removed 5 bases at V and 1 base at J, with 14 bases between. The CDR3 loop spans 15 amino acids. In nucleotides, the CDR3 is TGTGCCAGCAGTCCGACCCAAACTATTAACTATGGCTACACCTTC. It encodes CASSPTQTINYGYTF.

The rearrangement links TRBV27 to TRBJ1-5, with 8 bases aligning to TRBD1. There are 19 residues in the CDR3. J gave up 2 bases and V 8 bases, and 20 bases lay outside the gene matches. Germline V gives CDR1 MNHEY, CDR2 SMNVEV (reference sequence). The CDR3 sequence is CASGLIGQGAGAGNQPQHF. CDR3 DNA sequence: TGTGCCAGCGGGTTAATAGGGCAGGGGGCTGGGGCTGGCAATCAGCCCCAGCATTTT.

The genes are TRBV7-9 and TRBJ2-3; D is uncertain. Germline V gene sequence: CDR1 SEHNR, CDR2 FQNEAQ (reference sequence). Trimming cost V 5 bases and J 1 base, with 7 bases left between them. This CDR3 comprises 13 residues. In DNA, the CDR3 is TGTGCCAGCAGCCCACTGGGCACAGATACGCAGTATTTT. It codes for CASSPLGTDTQYF.

This clone appeared a few times. The chain is built from TRBV29-1 and TRBJ2-7; D possibly corresponds to TRBD2 (6 bases). The V and J ends lost 4 bases and 4 bases respectively, with 17 bases between them. The CDR3 sequence is 14 residues long. CDR1 and CDR2 (germline): SQVTM, ANQGSEA. CDR3 protein: CSVVGGVEGYEQYF. The CDR3 nucleotides read TGCAGCGTTGTGGGGGGTGTAGAAGGGTACGAGCAGTACTTC.

This chain joins TRBV7-2 and TRBJ2-2, with D possibly being TRBD2 (5 bases). Germline CDR1 reads SGHTA; CDR2 reads FQGNSA. V lost 1 base, J lost 6 bases, and 15 bases lay in between. This CDR3 has 16 amino acids. The CDR3, as DNA: TGTGCCAGCAGCTTAGGAGGACTCCCTACTGCCGGGGAGCTGTTTTTT. Translated, it gives CASSLGGLPTAGELFF. Full variable domain (missing parts from reference TRBV7-2 and TRBJ2-2): GAGVSQSPSNKVTEKGKDVELRCDPISGHTALYWYRQSLGQGLEFLIYFQGNSAPDKSGLPSDRFSAERTGGSVSTLTIQRTQQEDSAVYLCASSLGGLPTAGELFFGEGSRLTVL.

CDR3 nucleotides: TGTGCCAGTAGTATACCCTCCCAGGGGACGGATCAGCCCCAGCATTTT. It is translated as CASSIPSQGTDQPQHF. The chain couples TRBV19 to TRBJ1-5; maybe TRBD1 (6 bases). Germline-derived CDR1 and CDR2 are LNHDA and SQIVND (reference sequence). The CDR3 runs 16 residues. Trimming stripped 2 bases from V and 5 bases from J, with 16 bases between.

The CDR3 sequence is CASRSRTNEKLFF. The CDR3 DNA sequence: TGTGCCAGCAGGTCCAGAACTAATGAAAAACTGTTTTTT. The chain links TRBV6-5 to TRBJ1-4, with D hard to call. CDR3 length: 13 amino acids. The V end was cut by 6 bases, the J end by 1 base, with 6 bases between. Germline values: CDR1 MNHEY, CDR2 SVGAGI.

The CDR3 region is CASTGQGGGEKLFF. DNA of the CDR3: TGTGCCAGCACTGGGCAGGGAGGAGGAGAAAAACTGTTTTTT. V is TRBV2 and J is TRBJ1-4; perhaps TRBD1 as D (5 bases). Deletions cut 7 bases from V and 8 bases from J, with 17 bases between. The germline V gene encodes CDR1 SNHLY and CDR2 FYNNEI. The CDR3 runs to 14 residues. The full variable domain, with the rest looked up from reference TRBV2 and TRBJ1-4, is EPEVTQTPSHQVTQMGQEVILRCVPISNHLYFYWYRQILGQKVEFLVSFYNNEISEKSEIFDDQFSVERPDGSNFTLKIRSTKLEDSAMYFCASTGQGGGEKLFFGSGTQLSVL.